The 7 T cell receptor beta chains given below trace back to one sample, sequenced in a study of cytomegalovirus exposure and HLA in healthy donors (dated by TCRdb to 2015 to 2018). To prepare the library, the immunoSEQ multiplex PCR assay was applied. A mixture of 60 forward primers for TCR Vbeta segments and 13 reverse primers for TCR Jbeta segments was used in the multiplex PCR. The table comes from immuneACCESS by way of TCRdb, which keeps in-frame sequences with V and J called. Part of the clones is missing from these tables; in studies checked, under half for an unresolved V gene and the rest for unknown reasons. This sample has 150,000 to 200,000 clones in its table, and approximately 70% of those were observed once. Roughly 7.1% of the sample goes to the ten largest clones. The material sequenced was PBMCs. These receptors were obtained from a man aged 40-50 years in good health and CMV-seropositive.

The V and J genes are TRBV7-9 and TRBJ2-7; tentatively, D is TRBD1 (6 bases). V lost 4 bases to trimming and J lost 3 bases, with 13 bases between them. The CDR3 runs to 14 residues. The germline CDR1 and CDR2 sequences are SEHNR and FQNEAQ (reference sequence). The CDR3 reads CASSYGQYNYEQYF. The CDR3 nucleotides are TGTGCCAGCAGCTATGGACAGTACAACTACGAGCAGTACTTC.

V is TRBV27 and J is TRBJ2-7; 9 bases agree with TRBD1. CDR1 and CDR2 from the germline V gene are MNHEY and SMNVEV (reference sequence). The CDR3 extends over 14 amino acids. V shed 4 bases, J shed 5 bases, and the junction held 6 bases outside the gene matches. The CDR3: CASSWGQGGNEQYF. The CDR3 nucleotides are TGTGCCAGCAGTTGGGGACAGGGCGGCAACGAGCAGTACTTC.

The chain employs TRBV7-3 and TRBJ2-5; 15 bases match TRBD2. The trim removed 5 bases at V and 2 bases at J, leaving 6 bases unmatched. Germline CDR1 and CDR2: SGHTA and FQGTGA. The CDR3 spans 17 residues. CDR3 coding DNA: TGTGCCAGCAGCCCCTCCGGACTAGCGGGGGGGCAAGAGACCCAGTACTTC. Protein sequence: CASSPSGLAGGQETQYF.

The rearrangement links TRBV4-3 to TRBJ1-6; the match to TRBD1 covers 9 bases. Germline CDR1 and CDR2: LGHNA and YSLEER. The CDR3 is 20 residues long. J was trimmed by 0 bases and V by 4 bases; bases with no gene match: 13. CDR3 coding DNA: TGCGCCAGCAGCCGAGGGTTACAGGGGGCCGATAGCTCCTATAATTCACCCCTCCACTTT. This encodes CASSRGLQGADSSYNSPLHF.

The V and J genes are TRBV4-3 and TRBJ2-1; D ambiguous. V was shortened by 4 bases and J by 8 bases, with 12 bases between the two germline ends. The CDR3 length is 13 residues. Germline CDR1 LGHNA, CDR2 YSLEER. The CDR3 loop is CASSPRLGDEQFF. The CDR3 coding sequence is TGCGCCAGCAGCCCTCGGCTGGGCGATGAGCAGTTCTTC.

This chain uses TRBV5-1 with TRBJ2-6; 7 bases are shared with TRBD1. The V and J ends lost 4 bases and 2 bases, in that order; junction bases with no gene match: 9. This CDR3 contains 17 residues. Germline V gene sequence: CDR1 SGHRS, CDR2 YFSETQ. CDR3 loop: CASSHTTTGAGANVLTF. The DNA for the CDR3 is TGCGCCAGCAGCCATACCACTACAGGGGCTGGGGCCAACGTCCTGACTTTC.

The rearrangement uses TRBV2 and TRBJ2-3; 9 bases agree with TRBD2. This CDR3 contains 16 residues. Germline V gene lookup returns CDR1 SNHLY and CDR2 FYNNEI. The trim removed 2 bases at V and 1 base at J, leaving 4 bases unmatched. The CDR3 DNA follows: TGTGCCAGCAGTGAATGGTTAGCGGGGGGCACAGATACGCAGTATTTT. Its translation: CASSEWLAGGTDTQYF.